This T cell receptor (beta chain) was recovered during a study of metastatic and nonmetastatic thyroid tumors. Study-wide context: Thyroid patients, malignant and benign, had repertoires compared across blood and tumor or nodule tissue.

Patients were all untreated before their thyroid surgery. TCRdb used MiXCR to call clones anew from the PCR reads. The sample has about 35,000 clones, roughly a sixth seen once. In its sample, this clone is hyperexpanded. The CDR3 contains 13 residues. In germline, CDR1 is MNHNS, CDR2 SASEGT. Trimming removed 1 base from V and 14 bases from J, with 12 bases in between. V gene TRBV6-1 combines with J gene TRBJ1-6; D unresolved. This TCR was recovered from a male donor with papillary thyroid cancer or a benign thyroid nodule (not recorded which). Some clones in this sample may be carry-over from other donors' samples. Sequencing was performed on blood. As DNA, the CDR3 is TGTGCCAGCAGTGAAGACGAGCTCAAGGCCCTCCACTTT. Translating it yields CASSEDELKALHF.